The 2 T cell receptor beta chains presented below share a single source sample, sequenced in a study of cytomegalovirus exposure and HLA in healthy donors. Assay used: immunoSEQ multiplex PCR; TCRdb lists only in-frame clones, some missing. The sample has under 50,000 clones, approximately 93% seen once. Sequencing used PBMCs. Receptors were obtained from a woman aged 18-29 years in good health and CMV-seropositive.

V and J are TRBV6-1 and TRBJ2-1; 10 bases agree with TRBD2. The CDR3 length is 14 residues. Germline V lookup: CDR1 MNHNS, CDR2 SASEGT. V lost 4 bases, J lost 9 bases, and 6 bases stayed unmatched. The CDR3 is CASSGLAGGSEQFF. In DNA, the CDR3 is TGTGCCAGCAGTGGTTTAGCGGGAGGAAGTGAGCAGTTCTTC.

The chain has TRBV4-1 and TRBJ2-3, with 8 bases that match TRBD1. Germline V gene lookup returns CDR1 MGHRA and CDR2 YSYEKL. The CDR3 totals 16 residues. Losses at the gene ends were 1 base for V and 3 bases for J; bases not matched to a gene: 6. The CDR3, as DNA: TGCGCCAGCAGCCAAGCGTCAGGGGGCGGGACAGATACGCAGTATTTT. Protein: CASSQASGGGTDTQYF.